These 21 T cell receptor beta chains came from one sample sequenced in a study of T cell repertoires in aging, cancer and after chemotherapy. Amplification of TCR beta used genomic DNA extracted from peripheral blood. A mixed TRB-A/B primer pool amplified rearranged TRB by multiplex touch-down PCR. One entry per CDR3 protein results from TCRdb running MiXCR on the multiplex PCR reads. Of roughly 6,400 distinct CDR3 sequences in the sample, 25% to 35% are singletons; the top ten hold 5.5% to 7%. Sequenced sample: blood. The source is a human donor in good health.

In its sample, this clonotype was seen a few times. The chain employs TRBV6-5 and TRBJ1-2, with 8 nucleotides matching TRBD1. CDR1 and CDR2 from the germline V gene are MNHEY and SVGAGI. V lost 7 bases, J lost 5 bases, and 9 bases stayed unmatched. This CDR3 is built from 14 residues. DNA of the CDR3: TGTGCCAGCAAAATCGACAGGGGTGTTTATGGCTACACCTTC. Protein: CASKIDRGVYGYTF.

The genes are TRBV11-3 and TRBJ1-1; D is unclear. CDR1 is SGHNT, CDR2 YENEEA, per germline. The CDR3 runs to 14 residues. Trimming took off 7 bases at V and 0 bases at J, with 12 bases between the two ends. The CDR3 protein is CASTIGGMNTEAFF. The CDR3 DNA is TGTGCCAGCACCATAGGAGGGATGAACACTGAAGCTTTCTTT.

This clonotype was detected a few times. Here the CDR3 DNA reads TGTGCCAGCGGACCTGACGGAAACTCCTACGAGCAGTACTTC. Translation: CASGPDGNSYEQYF. The chain employs TRBV7-9 and TRBJ2-7; unclear D gene. The CDR3 totals 14 residues. Germline V gene sequence: CDR1 SEHNR, CDR2 FQNEAQ (reference sequence). V was clipped by 8 bases and J by 0 bases, with 14 bases between them.

This chain joins TRBV27 and TRBJ1-5, with D unresolved. V lost 1 base, J lost 0 bases, and 16 bases lay in between. Germline CDR1 and CDR2: MNHEY and SMNVEV (reference sequence). This CDR3 spans 18 amino acids. The CDR3 nucleotides are TGTGCCAGCAGTTTATTTCCTTTAACCCCAAATAGCAATCAGCCCCAGCATTTT. It translates to CASSLFPLTPNSNQPQHF.

The gene calls are TRBV27 and TRBJ2-1; 10 bases agree with TRBD1. Germline V gene sequence: CDR1 MNHEY, CDR2 SMNVEV (reference sequence). There are 16 residues in the CDR3. J gave up 6 bases and V 1 base, and 6 bases lay outside the gene matches. This chain's CDR3 is CASSLFGTGEANEQFF. CDR3 nucleotide sequence: TGTGCCAGCAGTTTATTCGGGACAGGGGAGGCCAATGAGCAGTTCTTC.

The V gene is TRBV12-3 or TRBV12-4, the J gene TRBJ1-1, with a possible D match to TRBD1 (5 bases). The CDR3 loop spans 14 amino acids. The germline V and J ends were trimmed by 6 bases and 3 bases, with 14 bases remaining between them. This chain's CDR3 is CASSLFGGDTEAFF. CDR3 DNA sequence: TGTGCCAGCAGCCTCTTTGGGGGGGACACTGAAGCTTTCTTT.

This clonotype was detected a few times. The DNA of the CDR3 is TGTGCCTGGAGTGTACAGGCCCCTCGCGAGCAGTACTTC. Translation: CAWSVQAPREQYF. The rearrangement uses TRBV30 and TRBJ2-7; D might be TRBD1 (5 bases). The CDR3 spans 13 residues. CDR1 and CDR2 (germline): GTSNPN, SVGIG (reference sequence). Trimming cost V 0 bases and J 6 bases, with 12 bases left between them.

This clonotype has a handful of counts. The chain employs TRBV14 and TRBJ2-2; either TRBD1 or TRBD2 may supply D (5 bases each). Trimming took 0 bases from V and 8 from J, leaving 13 bases between them. Germline values: CDR1 SGHDN, CDR2 FVKESK. The CDR3 is 15 amino acids. The CDR3 region has the DNA TGTGCCAGCAGCCAAGATCTTATGAGGGGAGGGGAGCTGTTTTTT. Residues: CASSQDLMRGGELFF.

This clonotype is judged medium-sized (0.01 to 0.1%). The chain has TRBV18 and TRBJ1-2; D is possibly TRBD1 (5 bases). Trimming shortened V by 3 bases and J by 4 bases, and 9 bases separated the two germline ends. There are 13 residues in the CDR3. The germline V gene has CDR1 KGHSH and CDR2 LQKENI. The CDR3 coding sequence is TGTGCCAGCTCACCCCAGGGTGCCTATGGCTACACCTTC. This codes for CASSPQGAYGYTF. The entire variable domain, with the rest obtained from reference TRBV18 and TRBJ1-2, is as follows: NAGVMQNPRHLVRRRGQEARLRCSPMKGHSHVYWYRQLPEEGLKFMVYLQKENIIDESGMPKERFSAEFPKEGPSILRIQQVVRGDSAAYFCASSPQGAYGYTFGSGTRLTVV.

The chain couples TRBV6-2 or TRBV6-3 to TRBJ2-7, with unresolved D. The germline V gene has CDR1 MNHEY and CDR2 SVGEGT. This CDR3 has 11 residues. Deletions cut 2 bases from V and 3 bases from J, with 2 bases between. Written as DNA, the CDR3 is TGTGCCAGCAGTTACCACTACGAGCAGTACTTC. Its translation is CASSYHYEQYF.

The rearrangement joins TRBV20-1 to TRBJ2-7; TRBD2 aligns across 13 bases. Germline-derived CDR1 and CDR2 are DFQATT and SNEGSKA (reference sequence). The CDR3 is 14 residues long. Germline trimming cut 3 bases from V and 6 bases from J; bases unmatched to any gene: 5. CDR3 coding DNA: TGCAGTGCTAGGGGGACTAGCGGGAAGTCCGAGCAGTACTTC. Protein sequence: CSARGTSGKSEQYF.

Sample share makes this clonotype medium-sized (0.01 to 0.1%). The chain joins TRBV19 to TRBJ2-7, with 10 bases fitting TRBD1. The V gene end was trimmed by 6 bases and the J gene end by 7 bases; junction bases not matched to a gene: 6. Germline values: CDR1 LNHDA, CDR2 SQIVND (reference sequence). The length of the CDR3 is 13 residues. CDR3 bases: TGTGCCAGTAGCCCCCGGGACAGGGGAGAGCAGTACTTC. Protein: CASSPRDRGEQYF.

This clonotype was detected a few times. The rearrangement joins TRBV6-2 or TRBV6-3 to TRBJ1-2; D possibly corresponds to TRBD1 (6 bases). The CDR3 runs to 15 residues. V was cut by 8 bases and J by 5 bases, with 21 bases left in between. Germline V gene lookup returns CDR1 MNHEY and CDR2 SVGEGT. The CDR3 region has the DNA TGTGCCAGCGGCCCGACTGGACAGTCTCAATATGGCTACACCTTC. It yields the protein CASGPTGQSQYGYTF.

V and J are TRBV6-5 and TRBJ2-7; 11 bases map to TRBD2. CDR3 length: 15 residues. With V trimmed by 7 bases and J by 5 bases, 10 bases remained unmatched. CDR1 MNHEY and CDR2 SVGAGI come from the germline V gene. The CDR3 nucleotides are TGTGCCAGCACCCCCGGCCTACTAGCGGGGGACGAGCAGTACTTC. Translation: CASTPGLLAGDEQYF.

Only one count was recorded for this clonotype. Relative to the germline gene, one junction end is altered; a read error may explain this. V usage is TRBV12-3 or TRBV12-4 and J usage is TRBJ1-2; D is ambiguous. This CDR3 region has 13 residues. Here the CDR3 reads CASGFRASYGYTF. CDR3 nucleotides: TGTGCCAGCGGTTTTCGGGCGAGCTATGGCTACACCTTC.

By proportion, this clonotype is large. This sequence joins TRBV11-3 and TRBJ2-2, with D hard to call. CDR3 size: 13 residues. Germline V gene sequence: CDR1 SGHNT, CDR2 YENEEA. V gave up 1 base and J gave up 6 bases, with 6 bases separating them. DNA for the CDR3: TGTGCCAGCAGCTTAGGCATGTCCGGGGAGCTGTTTTTT. This sequence encodes CASSLGMSGELFF. Full variable domain (rest looked up from reference TRBV11-3 and TRBJ2-2): EAGVVQSPRYKIIEKKQPVAFWCNPISGHNTLYWYLQNLGQGPELLIRYENEEAVDDSQLPKDRFSAERLKGVDSTLKIQPAELGDSAVYLCASSLGMSGELFFGEGSRLTVL.

The chain is built from TRBV7-9 and TRBJ1-6; unclear D gene. This CDR3 comprises 13 residues. With 1 base removed from V and 6 bases from J, the gap between germline ends came to 4 bases. CDR1 is SEHNR, CDR2 FQNEAQ, per germline (reference sequence). The CDR3 spells CASSLGGNSPLHF. The CDR3 nucleotides read TGTGCCAGCAGCTTAGGTGGTAATTCACCCCTCCACTTT.

The chain links TRBV7-4 to TRBJ2-3; D is perhaps TRBD2 (5 bases). Per the germline V gene, CDR1 is SGHVT and CDR2 is SQSDAQ. This CDR3 is built from 16 residues. V dropped 3 bases and J dropped 2 bases, with 15 bases sitting between them. CDR3: CASSLVSAALTDTQYF. The CDR3 DNA is TGTGCCAGCAGCTTGGTTAGCGCGGCCCTCACAGATACGCAGTATTTT.

In its sample, this clonotype was seen a few times. The chain couples TRBV27 to TRBJ1-5; a possible D gene is TRBD1 (6 bases). Per the germline V gene, CDR1 is MNHEY and CDR2 is SMNVEV (reference sequence). The CDR3 is made up of 15 amino acids. Trimming cost V 2 bases and J 9 bases, with 17 bases left between them. CDR3 in DNA: TGTGCCAGCAGTTTAGCGGGGGCGTCCCGAGGGCCCCAGCATTTT. Translated: CASSLAGASRGPQHF.

A few counts support this clonotype. The chain recombines TRBV30 with TRBJ2-7, with unresolved D. Trimming stripped 0 bases from V and 12 bases from J, with 18 bases between. Looked up from germline, CDR1 is GTSNPN and CDR2 is SVGIG (reference sequence). The CDR3 loop spans 13 amino acids. This CDR3 reads CAWSVIAGSPRYF. As DNA, the CDR3 is TGTGCCTGGAGTGTTATCGCCGGCAGCCCCCGGTACTTC. Full variable domain (missing parts from reference TRBV30 and TRBJ2-7): SQTIHQWPATLVQPVGSPLSLECTVEGTSNPNLYWYRQAAGRGLQLLFYSVGIGQISSEVPQNLSASRPQDRQFILSSKKLLLSDSGFYLCAWSVIAGSPRYFGPGTRLTVT.

The chain combines TRBV10-1 with TRBJ2-1, with 11 bases aligning to TRBD2. The CDR3 runs to 19 residues. The V gene end was trimmed by 1 base and the J gene end by 4 bases; junction bases not matched to a gene: 12. Germline assignment: CDR1 WNHNN and CDR2 SYGVQD (reference sequence). This CDR3 is CASSEWSSGRALTYNEQFF. The CDR3 coding sequence is TGCGCCAGCAGTGAGTGGAGTAGCGGGAGGGCCCTGACGTACAATGAGCAGTTCTTC.